The next 7 T cell receptor beta chains were all read from a single sample in a study of cytomegalovirus exposure and HLA in healthy donors. The PCR employed 60 Vbeta primers together with 13 Jbeta primers. Sequenced by immunoSEQ multiplex PCR; TCRdb stores in-frame clones only, minus some. The sample holds under 200,000 clones; around 78% are singletons and the top ten take 3% to 3.5%. Sequenced material: PBMCs. These receptors were collected from a woman aged 40-49 years in good health and CMV-seronegative.

The chain is built from TRBV9 and TRBJ1-2; 7 bases are shared with TRBD1. CDR3 size: 17 residues. V lost 3 bases, J lost 3 bases, and 14 bases stayed unmatched. Germline V CDR1 and CDR2: SGDLS, YYNGEE. CDR3 bases: TGTGCCAGCAGCGGGACGGGCCGGGACAGATCTTACTATGGCTACACCTTC. Residues: CASSGTGRDRSYYGYTF.

The chain combines TRBV13 with TRBJ2-7; a possible D gene is TRBD2 (5 bases). Germline V gene sequence: CDR1 PRHDT, CDR2 FYEKMQ (reference sequence). V lost 3 bases, J lost 0 bases, and 15 bases lay in between. The CDR3 contains 16 residues. CDR3 DNA: TGTGCCAGCAGCTTTGGGTTCAGCGGAAGCTCCTACGAGCAGTACTTC. Translating it yields CASSFGFSGSSYEQYF.

The chain links TRBV19 to TRBJ1-2, with D uncertain. V dropped 1 base and J dropped 4 bases, with 13 bases sitting between them. CDR3 length: 15 amino acids. Germline loops: CDR1 LNHDA, CDR2 SQIVND (reference sequence). The CDR3 nucleotides read TGTGCCAGTAGTATAGCGTACGGGGAGCCCTATGGCTACACCTTC. Amino acids: CASSIAYGEPYGYTF.

The rearrangement links TRBV2 to TRBJ2-3; 7 bases line up with TRBD2. From germline, CDR1 is SNHLY and CDR2 FYNNEI. CDR3 size: 15 residues. V dropped 6 bases and J dropped 5; count of bases not matched to a gene: 11. The CDR3 is CASRVWREGLDTQYF. The CDR3 DNA is TGTGCCAGCAGGGTCTGGAGGGAGGGTTTAGATACGCAGTATTTT.

This clone was seen only a few times. The chain joins TRBV2 to TRBJ2-1, with TRBD2 matching over 7 bases. The CDR3 covers 15 residues. Trimming cost V 4 bases and J 3 bases; bases outside gene matches: 6. The germline V gene encodes CDR1 SNHLY and CDR2 FYNNEI. CDR3 in DNA: TGTGCCAGCAGTGTCTTGGCGGGGGACTACAATGAGCAGTTCTTC. This sequence encodes CASSVLAGDYNEQFF.

The V and J genes are TRBV7-9 and TRBJ2-1; TRBD1 matches 7 bases. The CDR3 has 14 residues. With V trimmed by 4 bases and J by 5 bases, 5 bases remained unmatched. Germline V CDR1 and CDR2: SEHNR, FQNEAQ (reference sequence). The CDR3 DNA sequence: TGTGCCAGCAGCTCGCACAGGGGTCACAATGAGCAGTTCTTC. Its protein is CASSSHRGHNEQFF. The full variable domain, completed using reference TRBV7-9 and TRBJ2-1, is DTGVSQNPRHKITKRGQNVTFRCDPISEHNRLYWYRQTLGQGPEFLTYFQNEAQLEKSRLLSDRFSAERPKGSFSTLEIQRTEQGDSAMYLCASSSHRGHNEQFFGPGTRLTVL.

The CDR3 sequence: CASSPRQGKTEAFF. Here the CDR3 DNA reads TGTGCCAGCAGCCCCAGACAGGGAAAGACTGAAGCTTTCTTT. J is TRBJ1-1 and V is TRBV7-2, with TRBD1 matching 7 bases. The CDR3 is 14 amino acids. V shed 5 bases and J 5 bases; nucleotides not matched to a gene: 8. In germline, CDR1 is SGHTA, CDR2 FQGNSA. Full variable domain (rest looked up from reference TRBV7-2 and TRBJ1-1): GAGVSQSPSNKVTEKGKDVELRCDPISGHTALYWYRQSLGQGLEFLIYFQGNSAPDKSGLPSDRFSAERTGGSVSTLTIQRTQQEDSAVYLCASSPRQGKTEAFFGQGTRLTVV.